This section outlines one TCR beta chain sequence together with its context. This table comes from immunoSEQ multiplex PCR, and its TCRdb copy is limited to in-frame clones, with some not included. The sample lists around 140,000 clones; roughly 90% were seen once. This sample stems from a study of T cell responses to AZD1222 COVID-19 vaccine. CDR3 length: 15 amino acids. V shed 0 bases and J shed 6 bases, with 12 bases lying between them. The germline V gene encodes CDR1 MNHEY and CDR2 SVGEGT. The sample in question was peripheral blood, obtained 28 days after the second AZD1222 dose. This clonotype was obtained from an adult who received the AZD1222 COVID-19 vaccine. The V and J genes are TRBV6-2 or TRBV6-3 and TRBJ2-1; perhaps D is TRBD1 or TRBD2 (5 bases each). CDR3 sequence reads: CASSYSSTGGNEQFF. Here the CDR3 DNA reads TGTGCCAGCAGTTACTCGAGTACTGGGGGCAATGAGCAGTTCTTC.